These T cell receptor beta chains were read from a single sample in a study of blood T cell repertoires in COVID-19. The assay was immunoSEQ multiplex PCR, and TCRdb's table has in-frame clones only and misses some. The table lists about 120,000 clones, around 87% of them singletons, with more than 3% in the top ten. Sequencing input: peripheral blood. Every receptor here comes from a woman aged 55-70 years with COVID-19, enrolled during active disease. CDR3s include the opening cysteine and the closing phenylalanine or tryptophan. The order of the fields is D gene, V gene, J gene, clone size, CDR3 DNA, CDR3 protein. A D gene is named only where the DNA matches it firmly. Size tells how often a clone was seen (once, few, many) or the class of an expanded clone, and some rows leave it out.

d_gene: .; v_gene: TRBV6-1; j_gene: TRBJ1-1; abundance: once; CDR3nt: TGTGCCAGCAGTGACCGGGGGAGGGGCTTCCGAGGGACTGAAGCTTTCTTT; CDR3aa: CASSDRGRGFRGTEAFF
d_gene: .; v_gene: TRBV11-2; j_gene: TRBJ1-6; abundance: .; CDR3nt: TGTGCCAGCAGCTTACGCGGGGCCAATTCACCCCTCCACTTT; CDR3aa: CASSLRGANSPLHF
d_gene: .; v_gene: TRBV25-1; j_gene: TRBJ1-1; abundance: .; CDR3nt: TGTGCCACCCTTAGCTCGAACACTGAAGCTTTCTTT; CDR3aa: CATLSSNTEAFF
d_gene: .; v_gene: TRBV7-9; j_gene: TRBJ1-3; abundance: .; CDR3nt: TGTGCCAGCAGCTTCGGGACACAGAGAAACACCATATATTTT; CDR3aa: CASSFGTQRNTIYF
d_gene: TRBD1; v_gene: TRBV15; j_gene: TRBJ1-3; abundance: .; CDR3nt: TGTGCCACCAGCAGCGCCATAAGACAGGGGGCTACCATATATTTT; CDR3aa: CATSSAIRQGATIYF
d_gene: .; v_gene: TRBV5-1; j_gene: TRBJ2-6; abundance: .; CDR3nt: TGCGCCAGCAGCTTGGAGGTTCGCGGTTCCGGGGCCAACGTCCTGACTTTC; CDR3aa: CASSLEVRGSGANVLTF
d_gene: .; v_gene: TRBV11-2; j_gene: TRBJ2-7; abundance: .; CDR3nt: TGTGCCAGCAGCTTAGGGCCGACAGACTACGAGCAGTACTTC; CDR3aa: CASSLGPTDYEQYF
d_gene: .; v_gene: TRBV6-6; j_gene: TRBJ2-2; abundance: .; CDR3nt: TGTGCCAGCAGCGGAAGCGGCACCGGGGAGCTGTTTTTT; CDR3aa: CASSGSGTGELFF
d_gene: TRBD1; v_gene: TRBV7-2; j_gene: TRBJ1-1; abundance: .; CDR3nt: TGTGCCAGCAGCCTGGGGGGGACAGGAATTAACTTT; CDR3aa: CASSLGGTGINF
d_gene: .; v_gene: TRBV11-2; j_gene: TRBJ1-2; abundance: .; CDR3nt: TGTGCCAGCAGCTTAGAAGGGGTAGGCGGCTACACCTTC; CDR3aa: CASSLEGVGGYTF
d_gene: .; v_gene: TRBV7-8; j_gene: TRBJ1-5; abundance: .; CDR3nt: TGTGCCAGCAGCTCTGGCGGGGGCGGAGGTCAGCCCCAGCATTTT; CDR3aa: CASSSGGGGGQPQHF
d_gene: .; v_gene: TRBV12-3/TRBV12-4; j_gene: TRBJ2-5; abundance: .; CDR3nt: TGTGCCAGCAGTTTAGGCACACAAGAGACCCAGTACTTC; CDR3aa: CASSLGTQETQYF
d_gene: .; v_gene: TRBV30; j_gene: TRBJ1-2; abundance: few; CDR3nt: TGTGCCTGGAATTTAGGAGGGGACGACTATGGCTACACCTTC; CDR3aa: CAWNLGGDDYGYTF
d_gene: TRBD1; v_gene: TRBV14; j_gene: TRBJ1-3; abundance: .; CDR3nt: TGTGCCAGCAGCCTGGGACAGACACACTCTGGAAACACCATATATTTT; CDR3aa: CASSLGQTHSGNTIYF
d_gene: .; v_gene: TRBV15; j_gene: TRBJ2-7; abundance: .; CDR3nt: TGTGCCACCAGCAGAGGACAAGCCGACGAGCAGTACTTC; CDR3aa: CATSRGQADEQYF
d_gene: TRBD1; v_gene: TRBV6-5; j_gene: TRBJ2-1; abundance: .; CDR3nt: TGTGCCAGCAGCTCCGGGACAGACACCTACAATGAGCAGTTCTTC; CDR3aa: CASSSGTDTYNEQFF
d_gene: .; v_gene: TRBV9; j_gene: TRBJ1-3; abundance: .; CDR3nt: TGTGCCAGCAGCGTTACAGGGTCCTCTGGAAACACCATATATTTT; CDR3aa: CASSVTGSSGNTIYF
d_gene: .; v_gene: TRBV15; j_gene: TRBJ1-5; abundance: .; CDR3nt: TGTGCCACCAGCAGAGATCTCAGGGGCAATCAGCCCCAGCATTTT; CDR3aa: CATSRDLRGNQPQHF
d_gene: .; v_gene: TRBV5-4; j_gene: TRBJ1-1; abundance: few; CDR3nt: TGTGCCAGCAAAGTTGTACAGGGGAACACTGAAGCTTTCTTT; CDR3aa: CASKVVQGNTEAFF
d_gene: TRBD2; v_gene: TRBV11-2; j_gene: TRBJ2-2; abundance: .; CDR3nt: TGCGCCAGCACCTTCGGGGGGGGGCGTGGAAACACCGGGGAGCTGTTTTTT; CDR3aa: CASTFGGGRGNTGELFF
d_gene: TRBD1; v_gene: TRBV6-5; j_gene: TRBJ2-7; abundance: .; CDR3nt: TGTGCCAGCAGTTACTCGGGACAGGGGGCTTACGAGCAGTACTTC; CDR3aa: CASSYSGQGAYEQYF
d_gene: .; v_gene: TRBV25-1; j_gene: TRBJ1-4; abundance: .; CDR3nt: TGTGCCAGCAGTGCCCAGGGAGGTGTTAGAGAAAAACTGTTTTTT; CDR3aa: CASSAQGGVREKLFF
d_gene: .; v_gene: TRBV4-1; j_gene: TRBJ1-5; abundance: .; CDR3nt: TGCGCCAGCAGCCAAGATGGGCCGAGCAATCAGCCCCAGCATTTT; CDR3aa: CASSQDGPSNQPQHF
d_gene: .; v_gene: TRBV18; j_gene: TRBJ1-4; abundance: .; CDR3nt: TGTGCCAGCTCACTCGAACCGGGACTTACCGCGGAAAAACTGTTTTTT; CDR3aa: CASSLEPGLTAEKLFF
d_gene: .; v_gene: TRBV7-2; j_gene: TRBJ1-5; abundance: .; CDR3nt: TGTGCCAGCAGCTTAAGCTGGGGGCAGGGAGGCAATCAGCCCCAGCATTTT; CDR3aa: CASSLSWGQGGNQPQHF
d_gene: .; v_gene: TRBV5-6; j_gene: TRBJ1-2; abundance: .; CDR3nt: TGTGCCAGCAGCCAAAACAGGGAGTCCACCTTC; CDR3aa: CASSQNRESTF
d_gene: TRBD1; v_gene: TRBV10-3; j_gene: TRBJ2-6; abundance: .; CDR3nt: TGTGCCATCAGGACAGGGAGATTCGATTCTGGGGCCAACGTCCTGACTTTC; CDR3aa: CAIRTGRFDSGANVLTF
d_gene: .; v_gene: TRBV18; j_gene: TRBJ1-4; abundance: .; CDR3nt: TGTGCCAGCTCACCCCCAGGGGAAAAACTGTTTTTT; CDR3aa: CASSPPGEKLFF
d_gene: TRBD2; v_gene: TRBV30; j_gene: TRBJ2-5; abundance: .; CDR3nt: TGTGCCTGGAAGCTTGGACTAGCGGGGGAGACCCAGTACTTC; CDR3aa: CAWKLGLAGETQYF
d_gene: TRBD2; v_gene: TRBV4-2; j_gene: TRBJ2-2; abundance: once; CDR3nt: TGTGCCAGCAGCCTCATTTTCCTTAGCGGGGGGGCCACCGGGGAGCTGTTTTTT; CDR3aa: CASSLIFLSGGATGELFF
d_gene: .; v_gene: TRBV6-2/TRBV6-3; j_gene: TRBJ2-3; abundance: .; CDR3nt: TGTGCCAGCAGTTACTCGATTCTGGCAACAGATACGCAGTATTTT; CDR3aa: CASSYSILATDTQYF
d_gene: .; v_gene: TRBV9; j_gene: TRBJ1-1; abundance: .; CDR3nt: TGTGCCAGCAGCTTCGCCCCCGGACAGGAAGCTTTCTTT; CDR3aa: CASSFAPGQEAFF
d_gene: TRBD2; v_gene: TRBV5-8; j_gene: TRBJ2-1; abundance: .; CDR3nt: TGTGCCAGCAGACCGGGGGACTACCTCTCCTACAATGAGCAGTTCTTC; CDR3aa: CASRPGDYLSYNEQFF
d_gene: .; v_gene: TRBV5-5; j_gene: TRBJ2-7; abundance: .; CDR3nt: TGTGCCAGCAGCCCCACGGGGAGATCCTACGAGCAGTACTTC; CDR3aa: CASSPTGRSYEQYF
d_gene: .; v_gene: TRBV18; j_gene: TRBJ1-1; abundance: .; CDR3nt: TGTGCCAGCTCACCAATCTCGCGATTGAACACTGAAGCTTTCTTT; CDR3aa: CASSPISRLNTEAFF
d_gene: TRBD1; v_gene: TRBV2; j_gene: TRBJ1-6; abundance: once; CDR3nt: TGTGCCAGCAGGGACCTAGGAGGGGGCGGCTTTAATTCACCCCTCCACTTT; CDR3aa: CASRDLGGGGFNSPLHF
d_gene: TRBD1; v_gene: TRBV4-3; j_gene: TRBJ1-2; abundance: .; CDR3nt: TGCGCCAGCAGCCGCCTCGAAAGGGGGCTCAGTGGCTACACCTTC; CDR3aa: CASSRLERGLSGYTF
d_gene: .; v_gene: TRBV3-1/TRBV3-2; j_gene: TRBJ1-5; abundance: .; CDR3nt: TGTGCCAGCAGTCCGTCGGGGGGGCAACGTCAGCCCCAGCATTTT; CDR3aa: CASSPSGGQRQPQHF
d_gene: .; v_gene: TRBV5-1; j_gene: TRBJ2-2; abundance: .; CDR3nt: TGCGCCAGCAGCCCCCTAGGGGGAGAAACCGGGGAGCTGTTTTTT; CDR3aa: CASSPLGGETGELFF